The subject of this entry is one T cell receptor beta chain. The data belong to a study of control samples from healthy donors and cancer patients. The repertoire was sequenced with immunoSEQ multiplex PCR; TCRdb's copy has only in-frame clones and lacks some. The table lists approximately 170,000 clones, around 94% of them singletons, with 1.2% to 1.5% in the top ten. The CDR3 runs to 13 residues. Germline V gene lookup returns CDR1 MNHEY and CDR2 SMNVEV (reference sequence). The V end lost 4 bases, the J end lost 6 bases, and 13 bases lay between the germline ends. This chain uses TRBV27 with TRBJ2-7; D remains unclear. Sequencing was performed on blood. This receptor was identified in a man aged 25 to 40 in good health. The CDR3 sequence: CASSSQTHGEQYF. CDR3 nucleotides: TGTGCCAGCAGTTCACAGACCCATGGCGAGCAGTACTTC.